The 21 T cell receptor beta chains below come from one sample, sequenced in a study of shared clonotypes between healthy human individuals. TCRdb keeps only in-frame clones here, not all; method: immunoSEQ multiplex PCR. The sample lists more than 550,000 clones; 72% were seen once. Input material: memory CD4+ T cells sorted from blood. Indicated subset: CD45RA-negative fraction. The origin of the receptors is a young woman in good health.

The chain employs TRBV6-1 and TRBJ2-7; the match to TRBD2 covers 11 bases. V lost 2 bases to trimming and J lost 1 base; unmatched junction nucleotides: 4. The CDR3 spans 16 residues. Germline loops: CDR1 MNHNS, CDR2 SASEGT. The DNA for the CDR3 is TGTGCCAGCAGTGAAAGCGGGACTAGCGGATCCTACGAGCAGTACTTC. Encoded protein: CASSESGTSGSYEQYF.

The chain carries TRBV6-6 and TRBJ2-5; a weak D match, TRBD1 (6 bases). The CDR3 is made up of 13 amino acids. Trimming left V 6 bases short and J 5 bases short, with 13 bases between. Germline CDR1 MNHNY, CDR2 SVGAGI (reference sequence). As DNA, the CDR3 is TGTGCCAGCAGCCGGAACAGGGTGGAGACCCAGTACTTC. As protein: CASSRNRVETQYF.

V is TRBV4-1 and J is TRBJ2-7; the match to TRBD2 covers 9 bases. Germline V gene lookup returns CDR1 MGHRA and CDR2 YSYEKL. The CDR3 is 16 residues long. The trim removed 6 bases at V and 2 bases at J, leaving 11 bases unmatched. The CDR3 DNA reads as TGCGCCAGCAGTCCAACCCAGGCTAGCGGGACCTACGAGCAGTACTTC. It codes for CASSPTQASGTYEQYF.

The chain is built from TRBV7-2 and TRBJ1-1; D may be TRBD1 (6 bases). This CDR3 is 14 amino acids long. V lost 6 bases and J 4 bases, leaving 15 bases between the germline ends. Germline loops: CDR1 SGHTA, CDR2 FQGNSA. The CDR3 region has the DNA TGTGCCAGCAGAATACAGGGTCGGGCCACTGAAGCTTTCTTT. Amino acids: CASRIQGRATEAFF.

The chain carries TRBV6-5 and TRBJ2-7; 8 bases match TRBD2. The junction had 11 bases not matched to a gene; V was cut back by 0 bases and J by 7 bases. The CDR3 covers 16 residues. In germline, CDR1 is MNHEY, CDR2 SVGAGI. CDR3 residues: CASSYSRVAGLKEQYF. The CDR3 DNA reads as TGTGCCAGCAGTTACTCGAGGGTAGCGGGATTGAAGGAGCAGTACTTC.

This chain connects TRBV7-3 to TRBJ2-5, with D maybe TRBD1 (6 bases). The CDR3 is made up of 11 amino acids. The germline V gene has CDR1 SGHTA and CDR2 FQGTGA. V lost 5 bases and J lost 5, with 6 bases in between. CDR3 sequence reads: CASSTGETQYF. CDR3 nucleotides: TGTGCCAGCAGCACAGGGGAGACCCAGTACTTC.

This clone showed up many times. Different DNA sequences within this sample yield the same CDR3. This chain connects TRBV20-1 to TRBJ2-7; tentatively, D is TRBD2 (7 bases). The CDR3 consists of 11 residues. V lost 6 bases to trimming and J lost 6 bases, with 12 bases between them. Germline values: CDR1 DFQATT, CDR2 SNEGSKA (reference sequence). As DNA, the CDR3 is TGCAGTGCGAGGGGGGGTAGCGAGCAGTACTTC. Amino acid sequence: CSARGGSEQYF.

This clone showed up just a few times. This sequence joins TRBV6-6 and TRBJ2-1; no clear D. Germline V lookup: CDR1 MNHNY, CDR2 SVGAGI (reference sequence). V was shortened by 2 bases and J by 8 bases, with 10 bases between the two germline ends. This CDR3 region has 13 residues. The CDR3 protein is CASSYHPRDEQFF. Written as DNA, the CDR3 is TGTGCCAGCAGTTACCATCCCCGGGATGAGCAGTTCTTC.

The chain has TRBV11-3 and TRBJ2-2, with a tentative D call TRBD1 (5 bases). The CDR3 consists of 15 residues. CDR1 SGHNT and CDR2 YENEEA come from the germline V gene. Between the trimmed V and J ends, which lost 4 bases and 0 bases, there was a span of 9 bases. CDR3 in DNA: TGTGCCAGCAGCTGGACAATCGCGAACACCGGGGAGCTGTTTTTT. Protein product: CASSWTIANTGELFF.

This clone was picked up a small number of times. J is TRBJ2-5 and V is TRBV7-8; possible D gene TRBD2, 7 bases. V gave up 6 bases and J gave up 4 bases, with 15 bases separating them. Germline-derived CDR1 and CDR2 are SGHVS and FQNEAQ. This CDR3 is built from 14 residues. CDR3: CASRPRGGVETQYF. For the CDR3, the DNA is TGTGCCAGCAGGCCGAGGGGGGGAGTAGAGACCCAGTACTTC.

The J gene is TRBJ2-2, the V gene TRBV5-1; 7 nucleotides align to TRBD2. The CDR3 length is 16 residues. Germline V gene data show CDR1 as SGHRS and CDR2 as YFSETQ. V lost 4 bases to trimming and J lost 0 bases; unmatched junction nucleotides: 6. The CDR3, as DNA: TGCGCCAGCAGCCGCCTCACTAGCGCGAACACCGGGGAGCTGTTTTTT. This gives the protein CASSRLTSANTGELFF.

Written as DNA, the CDR3 is TGTGCCAGCAGTTTGCAGACAGATACGCAGTATTTT. Protein: CASSLQTDTQYF. This chain connects TRBV28 to TRBJ2-3; D not resolved. CDR1 is MDHEN, CDR2 SYDVKM, per germline. The CDR3 length is 12 residues. The ends were cut back, 3 bases at V and 3 bases at J, with 4 bases in the middle.

J is TRBJ1-2 and V is TRBV18, with a possible D match to TRBD1 (5 bases). The CDR3 length is 14 residues. The germline V gene encodes CDR1 KGHSH and CDR2 LQKENI. The V gene lost 8 bases and the J gene lost 4 bases, with 17 bases spanning the gap. The CDR3 is CASLAGEGPYGYTF. CDR3 sequence (DNA): TGTGCCAGCCTTGCGGGGGAGGGCCCCTATGGCTACACCTTC.

This chain links TRBV2 with TRBJ1-2; no clear D gene. This CDR3 is built from 14 residues. Germline loops: CDR1 SNHLY, CDR2 FYNNEI. Deletions cut 6 bases from V and 3 bases from J, with 14 bases between. The CDR3 reads CASRVAGHDYGYTF. CDR3 nucleotides: TGTGCCAGCAGGGTGGCGGGTCACGACTATGGCTACACCTTC.

The chain combines TRBV5-6 with TRBJ2-5, with 7 bases fitting TRBD1. The J segment lost 5 bases and the V segment lost 4 bases, leaving 8 bases of the junction unmatched. This CDR3 spans 14 amino acids. The germline V gene has CDR1 SGHDT and CDR2 YYEEEE. CDR3 DNA sequence: TGTGCCAGCAGCCGAGGGACAGTTAGGGAGACCCAGTACTTC. The encoded protein is CASSRGTVRETQYF.

This chain uses TRBV4-2 with TRBJ2-3; 15 nucleotides line up with TRBD2. Germline V gene data show CDR1 as LGHNA and CDR2 as YNFKEQ. Trimming at V came to 2 bases and at J to 4 bases, leaving 10 bases not matched to a gene. The CDR3 is 19 residues long. DNA of the CDR3: TGTGCCAGCAGCCAAAGGACTAGCGGGAGGGCCCTCGGGGCAGATACGCAGTATTTT. It encodes CASSQRTSGRALGADTQYF.

The chain is built from TRBV11-3 and TRBJ2-1; 10 bases agree with TRBD2. J gave up 0 bases and V 5 bases, and 1 base lay outside the gene matches. The CDR3 runs 15 residues. Germline V lookup: CDR1 SGHNT, CDR2 YENEEA. CDR3 DNA: TGTGCCAGCAGCGGACTAGCGGACTCCTACAATGAGCAGTTCTTC. Its protein product is CASSGLADSYNEQFF.

This chain links TRBV7-9 with TRBJ1-3; possibly TRBD1 for D (6 bases). In germline, CDR1 is SEHNR, CDR2 FQNEAQ (reference sequence). The V gene lost 1 base and the J gene lost 11 bases, with 15 bases spanning the gap. CDR3 length: 14 amino acids. The CDR3 loop is CASSLGTEASSIYF. The CDR3 DNA follows: TGTGCCAGCAGCTTAGGGACAGAAGCGTCTTCCATATATTTT.

Here the CDR3 DNA reads TGTGCCAGCAGTGGACAAAAAACGGGGGCCAACGTCCTGACTTTC. Amino acids: CASSGQKTGANVLTF. V is TRBV6-1 and J is TRBJ2-6, with no clear D. Germline V gene lookup returns CDR1 MNHNS and CDR2 SASEGT. Trimming removed 4 bases at V and 4 bases at J, with 11 bases between. The CDR3 consists of 15 residues.

The chain recombines TRBV4-1 with TRBJ2-7; 8 bases line up with TRBD2. CDR1 and CDR2 from the germline V gene are MGHRA and YSYEKL. The CDR3 is 18 amino acids. J gave up 0 bases and V 0 bases, and 10 bases lay outside the gene matches. This CDR3 is CASSQEAGVAGSSYEQYF. The CDR3 bases are TGCGCCAGCAGCCAAGAAGCCGGAGTAGCGGGAAGCTCCTACGAGCAGTACTTC.

This sequence joins TRBV19 and TRBJ2-3, with 10 bases matching TRBD1. The CDR3 sequence is 15 residues long. V trimming: 5 bases; J trimming: 5 bases; junction bases outside the gene matches: 7. CDR1 LNHDA and CDR2 SQIVND come from the germline V gene (reference sequence). This CDR3 reads CASSEGTGVGDTQYF. The CDR3 region has the DNA TGTGCCAGTAGTGAAGGGACAGGGGTGGGAGATACGCAGTATTTT.